The 29 T cell receptor beta chains presented below share a single source sample, sequenced in a study of shared clonotypes between healthy human individuals. Naive CD8 cells lacked CD45RO, underwent positive selection for CCR7 and left out terminally differentiated effector memory CD45RA+ cells. The protocol was immunoSEQ multiplex PCR, while the TCRdb copy is restricted to in-frame clones and leaves out a portion. The table includes 2 million to 2.5 million clones, about 93% detected once. Source material: naive CD8+ T cells from PBMCs. The receptor set was obtained from a man between 18 and 35 years old in good health. Some clones in this sample may be carry-over from other donors' samples.

The chain combines TRBV4-1 with TRBJ2-2; D is ambiguous. CDR3 length equals 14 residues. V shed 7 bases and J shed 0 bases, with 9 bases lying between them. CDR1 and CDR2 (germline): MGHRA, YSYEKL. Written as DNA, the CDR3 is TGCGCCAGCACGGCGCTCGCGAACACCGGGGAGCTGTTTTTT. Residues: CASTALANTGELFF.

V gene TRBV7-8 combines with J gene TRBJ2-6; the D is unclear. The ends were cut back, 1 base at V and 0 bases at J, with 10 bases in the middle. The CDR3 runs 17 residues. Germline loops: CDR1 SGHVS, CDR2 FQNEAQ. CDR3 sequence: CASSLGHSSSGANVLTF. The DNA of the CDR3 is TGTGCCAGCAGCTTAGGACATTCCTCCTCTGGGGCCAACGTCCTGACTTTC.

The chain is built from TRBV27 and TRBJ1-5; D is possibly TRBD1 (6 bases). Germline CDR1 MNHEY, CDR2 SMNVEV (reference sequence). V lost 7 bases to trimming and J lost 3 bases, with 19 bases between them. The CDR3 is 16 residues long. The CDR3 is CASNPGGVSVNQPQHF. CDR3 nucleotides: TGTGCCAGCAACCCCGGGGGCGTCAGTGTCAATCAGCCCCAGCATTTT.

The chain is built from TRBV7-9 and TRBJ1-5, with D uncertain. The CDR3 length is 17 residues. V was clipped by 1 base and J by 2 bases, with 15 bases between them. CDR1 is SEHNR and CDR2 is FQNEAQ in the germline V gene (reference sequence). The DNA of the CDR3 is TGTGCCAGCAGCTTAGGGCCCTCGGGATCTCGCAATCAGCCCCAGCATTTT. Translated: CASSLGPSGSRNQPQHF.

This chain uses TRBV15 with TRBJ2-5, with TRBD1 identical over 11 bases. Germline V CDR1 and CDR2: LNHNV, YYDKDF (reference sequence). This CDR3 has 15 amino acids. V trimming: 5 bases; J trimming: 5 bases; junction bases outside the gene matches: 7. The CDR3 coding sequence is TGTGCCACCAGCGGGACAGGGGGTTTCGCGGAGACCCAGTACTTC. As protein: CATSGTGGFAETQYF.

V is TRBV27 and J is TRBJ2-7; 10 bases are shared with TRBD1. Trimming cost V 5 bases and J 3 bases; bases outside gene matches: 10. This CDR3 has 16 residues. Looked up from germline, CDR1 is MNHEY and CDR2 is SMNVEV (reference sequence). The CDR3 region is CASSPSGTGVVYEQYF. As DNA, the CDR3 is TGTGCCAGCAGTCCCTCCGGGACAGGGGTCGTCTACGAGCAGTACTTC.

The chain has TRBV28 and TRBJ1-2; no clear D. CDR3 length: 16 amino acids. Looked up from germline, CDR1 is MDHEN and CDR2 is SYDVKM. Trimming took 3 bases from V and 7 from J, leaving 21 bases between them. The CDR3 spells CASSLPGEGLGVGYTF. In DNA, the CDR3 is TGTGCCAGCAGTTTGCCGGGTGAGGGTCTGGGAGTTGGCTACACCTTC.

This chain joins TRBV28 and TRBJ2-1; 10 bases fit TRBD2. This CDR3 comprises 15 residues. V shed 4 bases and J 3 bases; nucleotides not matched to a gene: 3. Germline V gives CDR1 MDHEN, CDR2 SYDVKM. This CDR3 reads CASSSGLARYNEQFF. CDR3 DNA sequence: TGTGCCAGCAGTTCGGGACTAGCGCGCTACAATGAGCAGTTCTTC.

CDR3 coding DNA: TGTGCCAGCACCTATAGCGGAAGGGGCTACGAGCAGTACTTC. It encodes CASTYSGRGYEQYF. The rearrangement links TRBV28 to TRBJ2-7; D might be TRBD2 (6 bases). Germline assignment: CDR1 MDHEN and CDR2 SYDVKM. Trimming pared 7 bases from V and 3 bases from J, leaving 16 bases between. The CDR3 is 14 residues long.

The chain is built from TRBV27 and TRBJ1-2; TRBD1 matches at 9 bases. Germline values: CDR1 MNHEY, CDR2 SMNVEV (reference sequence). The CDR3 length is 15 residues. The J segment lost 8 bases and the V segment lost 3 bases, leaving 10 bases of the junction unmatched. CDR3 protein: CASSFSGTGRGGYTF. CDR3 sequence (DNA): TGTGCCAGCAGTTTCTCCGGGACAGGGAGAGGAGGCTACACCTTC.

The chain couples TRBV12-2 to TRBJ1-1; TRBD1 is the table's D call, not checked against the DNA. TRBV12-2 is annotated as a pseudogene. CDR3 length equals 15 residues. The CDR3, as DNA: TGTGCAAGTCGCTTTATATTTGTCACAGCCTATGAAGCTTTCTTT. Translated: CASRFIFVTAYEAFF.

This clone was seen just once. The chain combines TRBV6-5 with TRBJ1-1, with TRBD1 as a possible D gene (5 bases). V was cut by 7 bases and J by 1 base, with 16 bases left in between. Germline-derived CDR1 and CDR2 are MNHEY and SVGAGI. The CDR3 contains 15 residues. The CDR3 bases are TGTGCCAGCACCATACGAGGGACGGCGAACACTGAAGCTTTCTTT. Protein: CASTIRGTANTEAFF.

The chain joins TRBV7-9 to TRBJ1-2; 7 nucleotides line up with TRBD1. Germline CDR1 reads SEHNR; CDR2 reads FQNEAQ (reference sequence). The CDR3 sequence is 14 residues long. The V segment lost 5 bases and the J segment 2 bases; nucleotides outside the gene matches: 5. CDR3 amino acids: CASSVRDSNYGYTF. CDR3 in DNA: TGTGCCAGCAGCGTCCGGGACAGCAACTATGGCTACACCTTC.

The chain employs TRBV28 and TRBJ1-2; a possible D gene is TRBD1 (6 bases). CDR3 length: 14 amino acids. Germline lookup yields CDR1 MDHEN and CDR2 SYDVKM. The V end was cut by 4 bases, the J end by 8 bases, with 17 bases between. The CDR3 sequence is CASSSQTGQGGYTF. CDR3 coding DNA: TGTGCCAGCAGTTCCCAGACAGGTCAGGGGGGCTACACCTTC.

The V and J genes are TRBV27 and TRBJ2-5, with unresolved D. Germline CDR1 reads MNHEY; CDR2 reads SMNVEV (reference sequence). The CDR3 totals 11 residues. V lost 6 bases to trimming and J lost 4 bases, with 6 bases between them. The CDR3 here is CASRATETQYF. CDR3 DNA sequence: TGTGCCAGCAGGGCCACAGAGACCCAGTACTTC.

V usage is TRBV19 and J usage is TRBJ2-2, with 10 bases fitting TRBD2. Per germline, CDR1 LNHDA and CDR2 SQIVND (reference sequence). J lost 0 bases, V lost 5 bases, and 6 bases had no gene match. The CDR3 runs to 17 residues. This CDR3 reads CASSPYGLAANTGELFF. CDR3 in DNA: TGTGCCAGTAGTCCTTATGGACTAGCGGCGAACACCGGGGAGCTGTTTTTT. The variable domain in full, with the rest retrieved from reference TRBV19 and TRBJ2-2, is DGGITQSPKYLFRKEGQNVTLSCEQNLNHDAMYWYRQDPGQGLRLIYYSQIVNDFQKGDIAEGYSVSREKKESFPLTVTSAQKNPTAFYLCASSPYGLAANTGELFFGEGSRLTVL.

J is TRBJ2-7 and V is TRBV7-8; 10 bases agree with TRBD1. Germline CDR1 is SGHVS and CDR2 is FQNEAQ. With 5 bases clipped from V and 3 bases from J, the junction kept 7 bases outside the gene matches. The CDR3 spans 15 residues. The CDR3 DNA follows: TGTGCCAGCAGCCCGACAGGGGGCATTAACTACGAGCAGTACTTC. Translation: CASSPTGGINYEQYF. Full variable domain (missing parts from reference TRBV7-8 and TRBJ2-7): GAGVSQSPRYKVAKRGQDVALRCDPISGHVSLFWYQQALGQGPEFLTYFQNEAQLDKSGLPSDRFFAERPEGSVSTLKIQRTQQEDSAVYLCASSPTGGINYEQYFGPGTRLTVT.

This chain connects TRBV11-3 to TRBJ1-1; D remains ambiguous. From germline, CDR1 is SGHNT and CDR2 YENEEA. The CDR3 totals 13 residues. V was pared by 8 bases and J by 1 base, with 11 bases between. For the CDR3, the DNA is TGTGCCAGCCGAGGGCAGCCGAACACTGAAGCTTTCTTT. It codes for CASRGQPNTEAFF. The variable domain in full, completed from reference TRBV11-3 and TRBJ1-1, reads EAGVVQSPRYKIIEKKQPVAFWCNPISGHNTLYWYLQNLGQGPELLIRYENEEAVDDSQLPKDRFSAERLKGVDSTLKIQPAELGDSAVYLCASRGQPNTEAFFGQGTRLTVV.

The gene calls are TRBV6-5 and TRBJ2-7, with TRBD2 matching 7 bases. The germline V gene encodes CDR1 MNHEY and CDR2 SVGAGI. The length of the CDR3 is 15 residues. Trimming took 10 bases from V and 3 from J; bases not matched to a gene: 15. In DNA form, the CDR3 reads TGTGCCACCCAAGGGAGGGAAAGTCTCGACTACGAGCAGTACTTC. Protein product: CATQGRESLDYEQYF.

The genes are TRBV27 and TRBJ2-7; D gene uncertain. The germline gives CDR1 MNHEY, CDR2 SMNVEV (reference sequence). The CDR3 has 13 residues. Between the trimmed V and J ends, which lost 0 bases and 5 bases, there was a span of 8 bases. The CDR3 bases are TGTGCCAGCAGTTTATCATCTATCAACGAGCAGTACTTC. This sequence encodes CASSLSSINEQYF.

This chain connects TRBV11-3 to TRBJ2-1, with D possibly TRBD2 on 5 matching bases. The V and J ends lost 2 bases and 4 bases respectively, with 12 bases between them. CDR1 SGHNT and CDR2 YENEEA come from the germline V gene. The CDR3 is 15 amino acids. The CDR3 reads CASSLLPAGYNEQFF. CDR3 bases: TGTGCCAGCAGCTTATTACCCGCGGGTTACAATGAGCAGTTCTTC.

V is TRBV10-3 and J is TRBJ2-7; D possibly corresponds to TRBD2 (5 bases). The CDR3 contains 14 residues. Per germline, CDR1 ENHRY and CDR2 SYGVKD. V lost 2 bases and J 7 bases, leaving 15 bases between the germline ends. Here the CDR3 reads CAISEGGRRREQYF. CDR3 bases: TGTGCCATCAGTGAGGGTGGGAGAAGGCGAGAGCAGTACTTC.

With respect to this clone: Other DNA sequences of this sample code for an identical CDR3. The CDR3 spells CASSIGTSGNEQFF. CDR3 nucleotide sequence: TGTGCCAGTAGTATAGGGACTAGCGGGAATGAGCAGTTCTTC. V usage is TRBV19 and J usage is TRBJ2-1; TRBD2 aligns across 11 bases. The CDR3 has 14 amino acids. Unmatched junction bases numbered 0, after V lost 1 base and J lost 7 bases. Germline loops: CDR1 LNHDA, CDR2 SQIVND (reference sequence).

This rearrangement joins TRBV4-1 to TRBJ2-1; D gene ambiguous. V dropped 3 bases and J dropped 5 bases, with 11 bases sitting between them. Germline V gene lookup returns CDR1 MGHRA and CDR2 YSYEKL. The CDR3 sequence is 14 residues long. DNA for the CDR3: TGCGCCAGCAGCCAGTCCACTGGGGACAATGAGCAGTTCTTC. This codes for CASSQSTGDNEQFF.

The chain couples TRBV5-1 to TRBJ2-5, with 9 bases fitting TRBD2. The CDR3 contains 15 residues. The V gene end was trimmed by 1 base and the J gene end by 5 bases; junction bases not matched to a gene: 6. Germline CDR1 SGHRS, CDR2 YFSETQ. The DNA of the CDR3 is TGCGCCAGCAGCTTGCCTGGGACTAGCTGGGAGACCCAGTACTTC. Protein product: CASSLPGTSWETQYF.

The chain links TRBV29-1 to TRBJ1-2; D is ambiguous. The V end lost 8 bases, the J end lost 4 bases, and 14 bases lay between the germline ends. CDR1 and CDR2 from the germline V gene are SQVTM and ANQGSEA. The CDR3 length is 12 residues. The CDR3: CSTLGGLYGYTF. For the CDR3, the DNA is TGCAGCACCCTGGGAGGGCTCTATGGCTACACCTTC.

The chain employs TRBV27 and TRBJ2-2; TRBD2 aligns across 10 bases. The CDR3 length is 16 residues. Per germline, CDR1 MNHEY and CDR2 SMNVEV (reference sequence). Losses at the gene ends were 6 bases for V and 3 bases for J; bases not matched to a gene: 7. The CDR3 here is CASSLIGLADTGELFF. CDR3 nucleotide sequence: TGTGCCAGCAGCTTAATAGGACTAGCGGACACCGGGGAGCTGTTTTTT.

The chain uses TRBV7-9 and TRBJ2-1; D possibly corresponds to TRBD2 (6 bases). The CDR3 runs 15 residues. V was shortened by 5 bases and J by 2 bases, with 13 bases between the two germline ends. Germline CDR1 and CDR2: SEHNR and FQNEAQ (reference sequence). The CDR3 sequence: CASSPPRGPYNEQFF. DNA for the CDR3: TGTGCCAGCAGCCCCCCGCGGGGCCCCTACAATGAGCAGTTCTTC.

This clone was counted between two and nine times. V usage is TRBV10-3 and J usage is TRBJ1-1; D might be TRBD1 (6 bases). The CDR3 has 13 residues. Looked up from germline, CDR1 is ENHRY and CDR2 is SYGVKD. V lost 6 bases and J lost 4, with 12 bases in between. In nucleotides, the CDR3 is TGTGCCATCAGCACAGGGCGGGTCACTGAAGCTTTCTTT. It translates to CAISTGRVTEAFF.